This T cell receptor (beta chain) was identified in a study of blood T cell repertoires in COVID-19. Study information: T cells, B-cell-depleted T cells, or PBMCs provided the cDNA or gDNA that served as material.

In the original workflow: Amplification with reference gene primers provided the estimates of nucleated cell counts. Using immunoSEQ multiplex PCR, the repertoire was profiled, and TCRdb retains in-frame clones only, with some absent. D and trimming come from the DNA, and the V and J calls and clone size come from that table. The sample holds around 70,000 clones, around 77% seen once. This receptor was identified in a human donor in a cohort sampled during active COVID-19. The specimen sequenced was peripheral blood.

The CDR3 DNA follows: TGCGCCAGTAGGGGGTACCTAAACACTGAAGCTTTCTTT. The encoded protein is CASRGYLNTEAFF. This sequence joins TRBV5-1 and TRBJ1-1; possible D gene TRBD1, 6 bases. The CDR3 extends over 13 amino acids. The germline gives CDR1 SGHRS, CDR2 YFSETQ. The ends were cut back, 8 bases at V and 2 bases at J, with 13 bases in the middle.